These 25 T cell receptor beta chains were all obtained from the same sample, sequenced in a study of blood T cell repertoires in COVID-19. Profiled with immunoSEQ multiplex PCR; TCRdb holds only in-frame clones, not every one. The sample lists a few hundred thousand clones, just under 90% occurring once. The sample comprised PBMCs or T cells enriched from blood (not recorded which). Receptors originate from a woman in her 30s who had recovered from COVID-19.

The rearrangement links TRBV18 to TRBJ2-3; TRBD2 might be the D (6 bases). This CDR3 has 16 amino acids. CDR1 is KGHSH and CDR2 is LQKENI in the germline V gene. V shed 0 bases and J shed 2 bases, with 12 bases lying between them. CDR3 sequence: CASSPPNTSPTDTQYF. The CDR3 DNA is TGTGCCAGCTCACCACCGAATACTAGCCCCACAGATACGCAGTATTTT.

The chain couples TRBV5-6 to TRBJ2-2; maybe TRBD2 (5 bases). CDR1 and CDR2 (germline): SGHDT, YYEEEE. There are 14 residues in the CDR3. Trimming pared 4 bases from V and 0 bases from J, leaving 7 bases between. Here the CDR3 DNA reads TGTGCCAGCAGCCCAGCGGCGAACACCGGGGAGCTGTTTTTT. It encodes CASSPAANTGELFF.

V gene TRBV19 combines with J gene TRBJ1-5, with 7 nucleotides matching TRBD1. The V gene end was trimmed by 5 bases and the J gene end by 3 bases; junction bases not matched to a gene: 13. This CDR3 spans 17 amino acids. Looked up from germline, CDR1 is LNHDA and CDR2 is SQIVND (reference sequence). The CDR3 DNA reads TGTGCCAGTAGTGGCCGGACAGGACGGGGCCCCAATCAGCCCCAGCATTTT. It translates to CASSGRTGRGPNQPQHF.

The V and J genes are TRBV30 and TRBJ2-7; 7 bases line up with TRBD1. Trimming cost V 4 bases and J 1 base; bases outside gene matches: 4. CDR3 length: 13 amino acids. Germline CDR1 is GTSNPN and CDR2 is SVGIG (reference sequence). CDR3 sequence: CAWTSGQSYEQYF. The CDR3 region has the DNA TGTGCCTGGACATCGGGACAGTCCTACGAGCAGTACTTC.

This clone was counted once. This chain connects TRBV9 to TRBJ1-1; TRBD1 matches at 8 bases. Germline-derived CDR1 and CDR2 are SGDLS and YYNGEE. The CDR3 is 13 amino acids. V dropped 3 bases and J dropped 4; count of bases not matched to a gene: 2. The CDR3 region has the DNA TGTGCCAGCAGCGGTCAGGGGGCCACTGAAGCTTTCTTT. It is translated as CASSGQGATEAFF.

This chain links TRBV28 with TRBJ1-1; 7 bases are a match to TRBD1. This CDR3 comprises 11 residues. J lost 12 bases, V lost 6 bases, and 7 bases had no gene match. The germline V gene has CDR1 MDHEN and CDR2 SYDVKM. DNA of the CDR3: TGTGCCAGCAGCCTTAGACAGGGAACTTTCTTT. The encoded protein is CASSLRQGTFF.

The chain has TRBV5-4 and TRBJ2-5, with 7 bases that match TRBD1. Germline trimming cut 3 bases from V and 4 bases from J; bases unmatched to any gene: 3. The germline CDR1 and CDR2 sequences are SGHNT and YYREEE (reference sequence). The CDR3 covers 13 residues. Written as DNA, the CDR3 is TGTGCCAGCAGCTCACAGGGGCCAGAGACCCAGTACTTC. Protein sequence: CASSSQGPETQYF.

V usage is TRBV29-1 and J usage is TRBJ2-2; D remains unclear. Germline-derived CDR1 and CDR2 are SQVTM and ANQGSEA. Deletions cut 3 bases from V and 7 bases from J, with 12 bases between. The CDR3 is 13 residues long. The CDR3 loop is CSVDSVGGGELFF. The CDR3 nucleotides read TGCAGCGTTGATTCGGTTGGCGGCGGGGAGCTGTTTTTT.

This clone has a count of ten or more. J is TRBJ1-4 and V is TRBV6-5; 8 positions agree with TRBD1. This CDR3 region has 14 residues. The V gene end was trimmed by 6 bases and the J gene end by 10 bases; junction bases not matched to a gene: 10. Looked up from germline, CDR1 is MNHEY and CDR2 is SVGAGI. The CDR3 reads CASRTGEGTAKLFF. CDR3 nucleotide sequence: TGTGCCAGCAGGACAGGGGAGGGGACAGCAAAACTGTTTTTT.

The gene calls are TRBV27 and TRBJ1-1; D unclear. The CDR3 spans 11 residues. The V end lost 3 bases, the J end lost 7 bases, and 6 bases lay between the germline ends. Per germline, CDR1 MNHEY and CDR2 SMNVEV (reference sequence). CDR3 in DNA: TGTGCCAGCAGTTTGGGGAGTGAAGCTTTCTTT. Translation gives CASSLGSEAFF.

The chain uses TRBV10-3 and TRBJ2-3; possible D gene TRBD2, 6 bases. Trimming removed 5 bases from V and 2 bases from J, with 14 bases in between. Germline V gene sequence: CDR1 ENHRY, CDR2 SYGVKD. The CDR3 length is 15 residues. The CDR3 protein is CAISTPSAHTDTQYF. The CDR3 region has the DNA TGTGCCATCAGTACTCCTAGCGCCCACACAGATACGCAGTATTTT.

The chain uses TRBV12-2 and TRBJ1-3. TRBV12-2 is termed a pseudogene. This CDR3 spans 17 amino acids. The chain's CDR3 is CASRSLMESPSGNTIYF. As DNA, the CDR3 is TGTGCAAGTCGCTCCCTCATGGAGAGTCCCTCTGGAAACACCATATATTTT.

The V call is TRBV12-3 or TRBV12-4, the J call TRBJ1-2, with D hard to call. The CDR3 consists of 11 residues. Deletions cut 3 bases from V and 4 bases from J, with 3 bases between. The CDR3 reads CASSFSYGYTF. In nucleotides, the CDR3 is TGTGCCAGCAGTTTCAGCTATGGCTACACCTTC.

In DNA, the CDR3 is TGTGCCTGGACCCCCGGACACATGAACACTGAAGCTTTCTTT. Translating gives CAWTPGHMNTEAFF. The genes are TRBV30 and TRBJ1-1, with D tentatively TRBD1 (5 bases). Germline loops: CDR1 GTSNPN, CDR2 SVGIG (reference sequence). This CDR3 has 14 residues. V was clipped by 4 bases and J by 0 bases, with 12 bases between them.

This chain uses TRBV11-2 with TRBJ1-1; tentative D call: TRBD1 (5 bases). Trimming stripped 7 bases from V and 0 bases from J, with 18 bases between. The CDR3 loop spans 16 amino acids. Germline lookup yields CDR1 SGHAT and CDR2 FQNNGV. The DNA of the CDR3 is TGTGCCAGCAACTCTAGGGGCGGATTCATGAACACTGAAGCTTTCTTT. Residues: CASNSRGGFMNTEAFF.

Worth noting for this clone: This same CDR3 is encoded by further DNA sequences in the sample. This rearrangement joins TRBV7-3 to TRBJ1-1; no clear D gene. Looked up from germline, CDR1 is SGHTA and CDR2 is FQGTGA. This CDR3 has 13 residues. V lost 0 bases to trimming and J lost 5 bases, with 7 bases between them. The CDR3 here is CASSLTGRTEAFF. Written as DNA, the CDR3 is TGTGCCAGCAGCTTAACGGGCCGGACTGAAGCTTTCTTT.

Only one count was recorded for this clone. The chain combines TRBV10-3 with TRBJ1-4; the match to TRBD1 covers 7 bases. After removal of 7 bases from V and 7 bases from J, the junction contained 3 bases not matched to a gene. CDR1 ENHRY and CDR2 SYGVKD come from the germline V gene. The CDR3 has 12 amino acids. The CDR3 nucleotides read TGTGCCATCAAAGGGGACAGTGAAAAACTGTTTTTT. It yields the protein CAIKGDSEKLFF.

The table lists this clone with a few counts. The chain carries TRBV2 and TRBJ1-5, with TRBD1 matching 11 bases. Per the germline V gene, CDR1 is SNHLY and CDR2 is FYNNEI. The CDR3 is made up of 17 amino acids. V dropped 2 bases and J dropped 6; count of bases not matched to a gene: 9. The CDR3 is CASSERGQGAGSQPQHF. The CDR3 coding sequence is TGTGCCAGCAGTGAACGAGGACAGGGGGCCGGTAGTCAGCCCCAGCATTTT.

The chain is built from TRBV7-9 and TRBJ2-7; 7 bases are a match to TRBD2. Trimming cost V 1 base and J 6 bases; bases outside gene matches: 12. The germline V gene has CDR1 SEHNR and CDR2 FQNEAQ (reference sequence). This CDR3 has 16 residues. The CDR3 reads CASSLERTRGKTEQYF. Written as DNA, the CDR3 is TGTGCCAGCAGCTTAGAGCGGACTAGGGGAAAGACCGAGCAGTACTTC.

The chain has TRBV14 and TRBJ1-4, with 9 bases identical to TRBD1. Per germline, CDR1 SGHDN and CDR2 FVKESK. The CDR3 covers 17 residues. Trimming removed 0 bases from V and 8 bases from J; junction bases left unmatched: 10. The DNA for the CDR3 is TGTGCCAGCAGCCAAGAGGGAACGGACAGGGGACAGGAAAAACTGTTTTTT. Translating gives CASSQEGTDRGQEKLFF. The whole variable domain, filled in from reference TRBV14 and TRBJ1-4, reads EAGVTQFPSHSVIEKGQTVTLRCDPISGHDNLYWYRRVMGKEIKFLLHFVKESKQDESGMPNNRFLAERTGGTYSTLKVQPAELEDSGVYFCASSQEGTDRGQEKLFFGSGTQLSVL.

This clone was observed at least ten times. The chain recombines TRBV5-4 with TRBJ1-6; D unresolved. The CDR3 is 14 amino acids. Germline CDR1 is SGHNT and CDR2 is YYREEE (reference sequence). V lost 4 bases, J lost 6 bases, and 11 bases lay in between. The CDR3 is CASSLIEINSPLHF. DNA of the CDR3: TGTGCCAGCAGCCTTATCGAGATTAATTCACCCCTCCACTTT.

The V gene is TRBV5-1, the J gene TRBJ2-7; the match to TRBD2 covers 9 bases. The CDR3 sequence is 14 residues long. V gave up 3 bases and J gave up 3 bases; unmatched junction bases: 4. Looked up from germline, CDR1 is SGHRS and CDR2 is YFSETQ. In nucleotides, the CDR3 is TGCGCCAGCAGCTATAGCGGGGGAAACTACGAGCAGTACTTC. As protein: CASSYSGGNYEQYF. The entire variable domain, with the rest obtained from reference TRBV5-1 and TRBJ2-7, is as follows: KAGVTQTPRYLIKTRGQQVTLSCSPISGHRSVSWYQQTPGQGLQFLFEYFSETQRNKGNFPGRFSGRQFSNSRSEMNVSTLELGDSALYLCASSYSGGNYEQYFGPGTRLTVT.

The rearrangement links TRBV6-2 or TRBV6-3 to TRBJ2-3; TRBD1 is a possible D gene (6 bases). This CDR3 has 12 residues. Looked up from germline, CDR1 is MNHEY and CDR2 is SVGEGT. Trimming left V 6 bases short and J 3 bases short, with 7 bases between. For the CDR3, the DNA is TGTGCCAGCAGCAGGGGTACAGATACGCAGTATTTT. It is translated as CASSRGTDTQYF.

This clone was detected only a few times. V is TRBV19 and J is TRBJ1-5; D uncertain. V was shortened by 3 bases and J by 7 bases, with 10 bases between the two germline ends. This CDR3 has 13 residues. Germline assignment: CDR1 LNHDA and CDR2 SQIVND (reference sequence). The CDR3 region is CASSIGGGQPQHF. The CDR3 DNA reads as TGTGCCAGTAGTATTGGCGGCGGACAGCCCCAGCATTTT.

The rearrangement links TRBV4-2 to TRBJ2-7, with 7 nucleotides matching TRBD1. The junction had 11 bases not matched to a gene; V was cut back by 3 bases and J by 0 bases. The CDR3 consists of 17 residues. Germline V lookup: CDR1 LGHNA, CDR2 YNFKEQ. The CDR3, as DNA: TGTGCCAGCAGCCATTACACAGGGGCCCCCACCTCCTACGAGCAGTACTTC. Protein sequence: CASSHYTGAPTSYEQYF.